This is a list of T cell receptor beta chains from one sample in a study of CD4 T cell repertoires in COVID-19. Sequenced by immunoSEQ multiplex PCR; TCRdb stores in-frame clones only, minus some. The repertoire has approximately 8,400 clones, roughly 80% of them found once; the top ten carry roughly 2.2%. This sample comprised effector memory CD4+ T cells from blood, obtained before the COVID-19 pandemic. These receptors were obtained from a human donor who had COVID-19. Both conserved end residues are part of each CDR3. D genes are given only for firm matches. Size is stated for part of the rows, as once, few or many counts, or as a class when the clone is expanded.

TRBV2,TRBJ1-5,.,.,TGTGCCAGCAACAGGGAGGGGCAGCCCCAGCATTTT,CASNREGQPQHF
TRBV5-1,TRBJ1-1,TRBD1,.,TGCGCCAGCAGCTTGGTCCGGACAGGGGACACTGAAGCTTTCTTT,CASSLVRTGDTEAFF
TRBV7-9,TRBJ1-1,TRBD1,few,TGTGCCAGCAGCCTACAGGGGACGAACACTGAAGCTTTCTTT,CASSLQGTNTEAFF
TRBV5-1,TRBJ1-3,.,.,TGCGCCAGCAGCTCCCGGACAGCCACCGGTTCTGGAAACACCATATATTTT,CASSSRTATGSGNTIYF
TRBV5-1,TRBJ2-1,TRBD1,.,TGCGCCAGCAGCCAGGGACAGGGGTCCTACAATGAGCAGTTCTTC,CASSQGQGSYNEQFF
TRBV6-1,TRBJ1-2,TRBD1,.,TGTGCCAGCGGATCAGGGGGGAATGGCTACACCTTC,CASGSGGNGYTF
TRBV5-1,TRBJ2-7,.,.,TGCGCCAGCAGCGTACAAGCGGCCTACAAGCAGTACTTC,CASSVQAAYKQYF
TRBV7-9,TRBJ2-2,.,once,TGTGCCAGCAGCTTTGACAGTAACACCGGGGAGCTGTTTTTT,CASSFDSNTGELFF
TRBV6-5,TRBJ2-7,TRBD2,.,TGTGCCAGCAGCCAGACTAGCGGTCCCTACGAGCAGTACTTC,CASSQTSGPYEQYF
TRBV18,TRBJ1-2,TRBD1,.,TGTGCCAGCTCACCAGGACAGGGTATTGACTACACCTTC,CASSPGQGIDYTF
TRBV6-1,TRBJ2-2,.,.,TGTGCCAGCAGTGAACGAAGCAATACCGCCGGGGAGCTGTTTTTT,CASSERSNTAGELFF
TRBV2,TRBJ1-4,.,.,TGTGCCAGTGGGGCAGAAAAACTGTTTTTT,CASGAEKLFF
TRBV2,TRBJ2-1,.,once,TGTGCCAGCAGGAGTGGCGGGGATACTTACAATGAGCAGTTCTTC,CASRSGGDTYNEQFF
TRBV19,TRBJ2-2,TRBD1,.,TGTGCCAGTAGTCTCCGACAGGGAGAGGGGGCCGGGGAGCTGTTTTTT,CASSLRQGEGAGELFF
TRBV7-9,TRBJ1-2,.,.,TGTGCCAGCAGCTACCTAGGGGTTGATGGCTACACCTTC,CASSYLGVDGYTF
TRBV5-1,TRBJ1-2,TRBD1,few,TGCGCCAGCAGCTTGGCCGGCCAGGGGGGTATAGATGGCTACACCTTC,CASSLAGQGGIDGYTF
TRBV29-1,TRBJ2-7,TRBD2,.,TGCAGCGTCCGAGACGGACTAGCGCCGACCTACGAGCAGTACTTC,CSVRDGLAPTYEQYF
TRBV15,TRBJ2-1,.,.,TGTGCCACCAGCAGAGGGTTAGTTGCCAATGAGCAGTTCTTC,CATSRGLVANEQFF
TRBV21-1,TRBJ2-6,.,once,TGTGCCAGCAGCGCCCCAGGGGCAGGCCTTGCGAGCTCTGGGGCCAACGTCCTGACTTTC,CASSAPGAGLASSGANVLTF
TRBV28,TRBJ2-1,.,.,TGTGCCAGCAGTTTATGGATCTCGAGCTCCTACAATGAGCAGTTCTTC,CASSLWISSSYNEQFF
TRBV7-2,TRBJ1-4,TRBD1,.,TGTGCCAGCAGCAGCCCGGGACAGGCAATGGGAAAACTGTTTTTT,CASSSPGQAMGKLFF
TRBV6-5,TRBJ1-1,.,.,TGTGCCAGCAGGGAGTCAGGGAAGGATGAAGCTTTCTTT,CASRESGKDEAFF
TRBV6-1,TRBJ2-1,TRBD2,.,TGTGCCAGCAGTGATCACCCGGGACTAGCGGGGGTTAATGAGCAGTTCTTC,CASSDHPGLAGVNEQFF
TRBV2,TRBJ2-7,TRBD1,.,TGTGCCAGCAGAAGACAGGGGTTTTCCTACGAGCAGTACTTC,CASRRQGFSYEQYF
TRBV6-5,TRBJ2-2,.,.,TGTGCCAGCAGTTACGAGGGGACATTGAACACCGGGGAGCTGTTTTTT,CASSYEGTLNTGELFF
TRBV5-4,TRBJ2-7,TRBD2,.,TGTGCCAGCAGCGTGCCGGTAGCGGGAGTGTACGAGCAGTACTTC,CASSVPVAGVYEQYF
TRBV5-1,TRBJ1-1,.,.,TGCGCCAGCAGCCCCACATCCCTTAACACTGAAGCTTTCTTT,CASSPTSLNTEAFF
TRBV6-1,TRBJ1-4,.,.,TGTGCCAGCGGGTCGGGACTGACTAATGAAAAACTGTTTTTT,CASGSGLTNEKLFF
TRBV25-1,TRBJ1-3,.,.,TGTGCCAGCAGTCCAGGCGCTGGAAACACCATATATTTT,CASSPGAGNTIYF
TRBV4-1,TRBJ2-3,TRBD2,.,TGCGCCAGCAGCCAAGGGGCTTGGCGGGGGGGCCTCGCAGATACGCAGTATTTT,CASSQGAWRGGLADTQYF
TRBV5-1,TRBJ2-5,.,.,TGCGCCAGCAGTACCGGAGCGGCGCAAGAGACCCAGTACTTC,CASSTGAAQETQYF
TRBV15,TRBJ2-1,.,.,TGTGCCACCAGCAGAGATTTCCCCGCGCCCGGTGAGCAGTTCTTC,CATSRDFPAPGEQFF
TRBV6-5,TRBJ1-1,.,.,TGTGCCAGCACCAACCGGTTAGAAGCTTTCTTT,CASTNRLEAFF
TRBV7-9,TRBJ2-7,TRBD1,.,TGTGCCAGCAGCCGCGGACAGGGCGCATCCTACGAGCAGTACTTC,CASSRGQGASYEQYF
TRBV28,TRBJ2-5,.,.,TGTGCCAGCAGTCCTCAGGGGCCAGTGGAGACCCAGTACTTC,CASSPQGPVETQYF
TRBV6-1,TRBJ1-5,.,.,TGTGCCAGCATCGAAGGTGGGGGCGGGAGTCAGCCCCAGCATTTT,CASIEGGGGSQPQHF
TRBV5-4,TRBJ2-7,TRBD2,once,TGTGCCAGCAGCTCCGGACTAGCGGCCTCCTACGAGCAGTACTTC,CASSSGLAASYEQYF
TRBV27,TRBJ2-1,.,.,TGTGCCAGCAGAGACACCAATGAGCAGTTCTTC,CASRDTNEQFF
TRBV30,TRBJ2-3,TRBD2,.,TGTGCCTGGTCACCGGGACTAGCTACAGATACGCAGTATTTT,CAWSPGLATDTQYF
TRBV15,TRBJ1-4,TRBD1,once,TGTGCCACCAGCAGAACCGGGACAGTTAATGAAAAACTGTTTTTT,CATSRTGTVNEKLFF
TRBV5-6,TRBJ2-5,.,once,TGTGCCAGCCTTTCAACAGGGTCTAGTCCCCTGACCCAGTACTTC,CASLSTGSSPLTQYF
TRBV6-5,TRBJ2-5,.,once,TGTGCGAGCCCGGGACTGACCCAAAAAGAGACCCAGTACTTC,CASPGLTQKETQYF
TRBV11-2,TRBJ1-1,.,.,TGTGCCAGCAGCTTAGATCAGGCGGGATCTGAAGCTTTCTTT,CASSLDQAGSEAFF
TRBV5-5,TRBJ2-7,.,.,TGTGCCAGCAGCCCCCCCGCCGGGACATCCACGAGAGAGCAGTACTTC,CASSPPAGTSTREQYF
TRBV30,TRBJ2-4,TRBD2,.,TGTGCCTGGAGTGTGGGTGGGGGGGGCAAAAACATTCAGTACTTC,CAWSVGGGGKNIQYF
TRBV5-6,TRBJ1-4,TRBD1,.,TGTGCCAGCAGCTTAGACAGGGGTGAAAAACTGTTTTTT,CASSLDRGEKLFF
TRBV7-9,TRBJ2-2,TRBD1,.,TGTGCCAGCAGCGATGGACAGGGGTTGGGCGGGGAGCTGTTTTTT,CASSDGQGLGGELFF
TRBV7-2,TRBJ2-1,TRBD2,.,TGTGCCAGCAGCCATCCCGGGACTAGCCAGTTCTTC,CASSHPGTSQFF
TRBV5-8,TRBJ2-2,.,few,TGTGCCCCCGAGAGGAGGGAAACACGAGGGGAGCTGTTTTTT,CAPERRETRGELFF
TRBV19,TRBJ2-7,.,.,TGTGCCAGTAGTATAACCGTGCGATCCGAGCAGTACTTC,CASSITVRSEQYF
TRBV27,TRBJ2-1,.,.,TGTGCCAGCAGCCCCCCGGCAGGCCTCGGGCAGTTCTTC,CASSPPAGLGQFF